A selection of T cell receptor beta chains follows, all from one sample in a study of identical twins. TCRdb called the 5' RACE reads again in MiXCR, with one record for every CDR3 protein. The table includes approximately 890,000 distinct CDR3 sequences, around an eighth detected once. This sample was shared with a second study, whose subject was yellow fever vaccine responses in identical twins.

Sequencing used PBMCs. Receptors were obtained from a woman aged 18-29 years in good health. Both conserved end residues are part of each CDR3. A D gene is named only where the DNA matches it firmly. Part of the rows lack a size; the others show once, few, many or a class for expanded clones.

CASSLQGRSNQPQHF	TGTGCCAGCAGTTTACAGGGCCGGAGCAATCAGCCCCAGCATTTT	many	TRBJ1-5	-	TRBV12-3/TRBV12-4
CASSTGTSRAYEQYF	TGCGCCAGCAGTACCGGGACTAGCAGGGCCTACGAGCAGTACTTC	few	TRBJ2-7	TRBD2	TRBV5-1
CASSRRQEDRAWYGYTF	TGTGCCAGCAGTCGCCGACAGGAGGACAGGGCTTGGTATGGCTACACCTTC	few	TRBJ1-2	TRBD1	TRBV27
CASSVATPAGDTQYF	TGTGCCAGCAGCGTAGCTACGCCTGCTGGAGATACGCAGTATTTT	few	TRBJ2-3	-	TRBV9
CASSLGQTTEFF	TGTGCCAGCAGTTTGGGTCAGACGACAGAGTTCTTC	-	TRBJ2-1	-	TRBV12-3/TRBV12-4
CASSREPYEQYF	TGTGCCAGCAGCAGGGAACCCTACGAGCAGTACTTC	-	TRBJ2-7	-	TRBV28
CATRAASTDTQYF	TGCGCCACCAGAGCGGCCAGCACAGATACGCAGTATTTT	few	TRBJ2-3	-	TRBV4-1
CAIASTGDEQYF	TGTGCCATCGCGTCCACAGGGGACGAGCAGTACTTC	few	TRBJ2-7	TRBD1	TRBV10-3
CASSSWGTASTGELFF	TGTGCCAGCAGTTCGTGGGGGACAGCCTCAACCGGGGAGCTGTTTTTT	-	TRBJ2-2	TRBD1	TRBV27
CASSRVAGGISYEQYF	TGTGCCAGCAGCCGCGTAGCGGGAGGGATCTCCTACGAGCAGTACTTC	-	TRBJ2-7	TRBD2	TRBV7-2
CASSQVRGTEIRTNTGELFF	TGCGCCAGCAGCCAAGTTAGGGGGACAGAAATTCGAACGAACACCGGGGAGCTGTTTTTT	few	TRBJ2-2	TRBD1	TRBV4-1
CASSLTSGRFDEQYF	TGTGCCAGCAGCTTAACTAGCGGGAGGTTCGACGAGCAGTACTTC	-	TRBJ2-7	TRBD2	TRBV7-9
CASSLTGPRDTQYF	TGTGCCAGCAGTTTGACAGGGCCCCGAGATACGCAGTATTTT	few	TRBJ2-3	TRBD1	TRBV27
CAISGTGILNEQFF	TGTGCCATCAGTGGAACAGGGATCCTCAATGAGCAGTTCTTC	-	TRBJ2-1	-	TRBV10-3
CASSLGGRAVDTQYF	TGTGCCAGCAGTTTAGGCGGGAGGGCCGTAGATACGCAGTATTTT	few	TRBJ2-3	TRBD2	TRBV12-3/TRBV12-4
CASSQAVPNTDTQYF	TGTGCCAGCAGCCAAGCGGTACCTAACACAGATACGCAGTATTTT	-	TRBJ2-3	-	TRBV14
CASSSTGGSNEQFF	TGTGCCAGCAGTTCGACAGGGGGCTCGAATGAGCAGTTCTTC	many	TRBJ2-1	TRBD1	TRBV28
CASSFKGSSTYEQYF	TGTGCCAGCAGTTTCAAGGGATCCAGCACCTACGAGCAGTACTTC	few	TRBJ2-7	-	TRBV12-3/TRBV12-4
CATSREVSGNTIYF	TGTGCCACCAGCAGGGAAGTCTCTGGAAACACCATATATTTT	few	TRBJ1-3	-	TRBV15
CATRAASGMYEQYF	TGTGCCACCAGGGCCGCAAGCGGGATGTACGAGCAGTACTTC	few	TRBJ2-7	TRBD2	TRBV15
CASALTGEGTEAFF	TGCGCCAGCGCCTTGACAGGGGAGGGCACTGAAGCTTTCTTT	few	TRBJ1-1	TRBD1	TRBV5-1
CASSLSFNTEAFF	TGTGCCAGCAGTCTCTCTTTTAACACTGAAGCTTTCTTT	-	TRBJ1-1	-	TRBV14
CASSSVPSEQYF	TGTGCCAGCAGCTCTGTTCCATCCGAGCAGTACTTC	few	TRBJ2-7	-	TRBV9
CASSLALQYRQFF	TGTGCCAGCAGCTTAGCACTCCAGTACAGGCAGTTCTTC	few	TRBJ2-1	-	TRBV7-9
CASSRDYLLYNEQFF	TGTGCCAGCAGCCGAGACTACCTCCTCTACAATGAGCAGTTCTTC	many	TRBJ2-1	-	TRBV27
CASSFGQGMKTEAFF	TGCGCCAGCAGCTTCGGACAGGGCATGAAGACTGAAGCTTTCTTT	few	TRBJ1-1	TRBD1	TRBV5-1
CASSPARGVYEQYF	TGTGCCAGCAGCCCAGCTAGGGGGGTCTACGAGCAGTACTTC	-	TRBJ2-7	-	TRBV6-1
CASSLYPRGYEQFF	TGTGCCAGCAGTTTATACCCGAGAGGGTATGAGCAGTTCTTC	few	TRBJ2-1	-	TRBV28
CASSPNGEVQFF	TGTGCCAGCAGTCCGAATGGCGAAGTGCAGTTCTTC	-	TRBJ2-1	-	TRBV12-3/TRBV12-4
CAIRSDRANEQFF	TGTGCCATCAGATCGGACAGGGCTAATGAGCAGTTCTTC	-	TRBJ2-1	TRBD1	TRBV10-3
CASTPQGVYTQYF	TGTGCCAGTACCCCTCAGGGAGTTTATACGCAGTATTTT	-	TRBJ2-3	-	TRBV19
CASSPTMGGSPLHF	TGTGCCAGCAGCCCGACGATGGGGGGTTCACCCCTCCACTTT	-	TRBJ1-6	-	TRBV7-2
CASSPPLEGNEQFF	TGTGCCAGTAGTCCCCCACTAGAAGGCAATGAGCAGTTCTTC	-	TRBJ2-1	-	TRBV19
CASSLALRGSGRETQYF	TGTGCCAGCAGCTTAGCGCTAAGGGGTAGCGGGAGGGAGACCCAGTACTTC	few	TRBJ2-5	TRBD2	TRBV7-8
CASSERGGITGELFF	TGCGCCAGCAGTGAGCGGGGGGGCATCACCGGGGAGCTGTTTTTT	few	TRBJ2-2	TRBD2	TRBV10-2
CASSAQGEHGYTF	TGTGCCAGCAGCGCCCAGGGGGAGCATGGCTACACCTTC	few	TRBJ1-2	TRBD1	TRBV7-2
CASSFGTSTDTQYF	TGTGCCAGCAGTTTCGGGACTAGCACAGATACGCAGTATTTT	many	TRBJ2-3	-	TRBV12-3/TRBV12-4
CASSQSRLGSYNEQFF	TGTGCCAGCAGCCAATCGAGGTTAGGCTCCTACAATGAGCAGTTCTTC	few	TRBJ2-1	-	TRBV16
CASSLLSVVNEQFF	TGCGCCAGCAGCTTGTTGAGTGTCGTCAATGAGCAGTTCTTC	-	TRBJ2-1	-	TRBV5-1
CASSDRGPGYGYTF	TGTGCCAGCAGTGACAGGGGGCCCGGCTATGGCTACACCTTC	-	TRBJ1-2	TRBD1	TRBV2
CASSLGGGVPETQYF	TGCGCCAGCAGCTTGGGTGGCGGGGTTCCAGAGACCCAGTACTTC	few	TRBJ2-5	-	TRBV5-1
CASSQQVLASTDTQYF	TGTGCCAGCAGTCAACAGGTTTTAGCGTCTACCGATACGCAGTATTTT	many	TRBJ2-3	-	TRBV6-1
CASSPPAGTKETQYF	TGTGCCAGCTCACCCCCTGCGGGGACAAAAGAGACCCAGTACTTC	-	TRBJ2-5	-	TRBV18
CASSILAGVETQYF	TGTGCCAGCAGCATACTAGCGGGAGTTGAGACCCAGTACTTC	-	TRBJ2-5	TRBD2	TRBV11-2
CASSQDRDVQGDQETQYF	TGCGCCAGCAGCCAAGATAGGGATGTACAGGGGGATCAAGAGACCCAGTACTTC	few	TRBJ2-5	TRBD1	TRBV4-1
CASSLDQAAQYF	TGTGCCAGCAGCTTAGATCAGGCTGCGCAGTATTTT	few	TRBJ2-3	-	TRBV11-2
CSVDNRVDGEQYF	TGCAGCGTTGATAACAGGGTTGACGGCGAGCAGTACTTC	few	TRBJ2-7	-	TRBV29-1
CASSCLYCNEQFF	TGTGCCAGCAGTTGCCTATATTGCAATGAGCAGTTCTTC	-	TRBJ2-1	-	TRBV6-5
CASSQGQGVRETQYF	TGTGCCAGCAGTCAAGGACAGGGCGTTCGGGAGACCCAGTACTTC	-	TRBJ2-5	TRBD1	TRBV12-3/TRBV12-4